Following are 2 T cell receptor beta chains from one sample sequenced in a study of T cells in Graves' hyperthyroidism and ophthalmopathy. Template material for amplifying TCR beta CDR3 regions consisted of RNA transcripts. The HTBI primer set served for first-round RT-PCR of the TCR CDR3. TCRdb itself ran the multiplex PCR reads through MiXCR, one entry per CDR3 protein. The sample has some 300,000 distinct CDR3 sequences; 16% are singletons. Sequencing was performed on blood. The receptors here all came from a man aged 30-40 years with Graves' hyperthyroidism.

As concerns this clonotype: This may arise from a read error, as a much more abundant clone is one base away. J is TRBJ1-1 and V is TRBV7-9; D unresolved. CDR3 size: 14 residues. Germline V CDR1 and CDR2: SEHNR, FQNEAQ (reference sequence). The CDR3: CASGLRGRFTEAFF. In DNA, the CDR3 is TGTGCCAGCGGCTTACGAGGGAGATTTACTGAAGCTTTCTTT.

The chain has TRBV5-6 and TRBJ2-1; 11 positions agree with TRBD2. Germline CDR1 is SGHDT and CDR2 is YYEEEE. V shed 3 bases, J shed 5 bases, and the junction held 7 bases outside the gene matches. This CDR3 has 16 amino acids. CDR3 DNA: TGTGCCAGCAGCTCTAAGACTAGCGGGAATGACAATGAGCAGTTCTTC. It translates to CASSSKTSGNDNEQFF.